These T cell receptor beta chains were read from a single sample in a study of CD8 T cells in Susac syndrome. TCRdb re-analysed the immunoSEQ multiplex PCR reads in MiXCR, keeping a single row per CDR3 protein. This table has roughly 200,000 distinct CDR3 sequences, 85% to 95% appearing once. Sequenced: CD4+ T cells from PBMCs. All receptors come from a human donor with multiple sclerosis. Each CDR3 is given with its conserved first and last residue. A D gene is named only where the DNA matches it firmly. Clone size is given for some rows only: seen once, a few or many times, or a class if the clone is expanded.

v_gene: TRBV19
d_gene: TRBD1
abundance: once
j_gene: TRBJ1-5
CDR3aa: CASSTPGQVIWQPQHF
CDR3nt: TGTGCCAGTAGTACACCGGGACAGGTAATTTGGCAGCCCCAGCATTTT

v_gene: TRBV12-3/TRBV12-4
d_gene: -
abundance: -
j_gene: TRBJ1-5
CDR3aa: CASRDTEGQPQHF
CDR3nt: TGTGCCAGCAGAGATACAGAGGGCCAGCCCCAGCATTTT

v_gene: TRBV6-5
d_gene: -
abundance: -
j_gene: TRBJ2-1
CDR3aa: CASSYSASYNEQFF
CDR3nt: TGTGCCAGCAGTTACTCGGCAAGTTACAATGAGCAGTTCTTC

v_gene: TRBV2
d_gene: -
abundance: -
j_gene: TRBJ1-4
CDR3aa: CASSPGAHGEKLFF
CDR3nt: TGTGCCAGCAGCCCAGGGGCCCACGGTGAAAAACTGTTTTTT

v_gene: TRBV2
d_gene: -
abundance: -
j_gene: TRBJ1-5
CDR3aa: CASSEASGGQPQHF
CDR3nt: TGTGCCAGCAGTGAAGCCTCGGGGGGACAGCCCCAGCATTTT

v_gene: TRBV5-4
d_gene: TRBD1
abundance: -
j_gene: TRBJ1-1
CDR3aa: CASSSDRGRGGAFF
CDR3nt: TGTGCCAGCAGCTCGGACAGGGGGCGAGGGGGAGCTTTCTTT

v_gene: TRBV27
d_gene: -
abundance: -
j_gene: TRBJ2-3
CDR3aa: CASSFQGRSTDTQYF
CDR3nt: TGTGCCAGCAGTTTTCAGGGTAGAAGCACAGATACGCAGTATTTT

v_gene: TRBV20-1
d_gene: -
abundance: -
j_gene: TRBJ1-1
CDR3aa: CSARDTRGAGEAFF
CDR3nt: TGCAGTGCTAGAGATACGAGGGGCGCCGGTGAAGCTTTCTTT

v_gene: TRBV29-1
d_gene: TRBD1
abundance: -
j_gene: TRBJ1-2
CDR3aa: CSVALTWDRGGGYTF
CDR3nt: TGCAGCGTTGCGCTGACCTGGGACAGGGGAGGAGGCTACACCTTC

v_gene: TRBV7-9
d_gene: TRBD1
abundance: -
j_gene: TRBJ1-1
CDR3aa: CASSTRQGEAFF
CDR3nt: TGTGCCAGCAGCACAAGACAGGGTGAAGCTTTCTTT

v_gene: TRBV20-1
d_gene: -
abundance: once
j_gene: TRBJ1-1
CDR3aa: CSASTGHAAFF
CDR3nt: TGCAGTGCTAGTACAGGGCATGCAGCTTTCTTT

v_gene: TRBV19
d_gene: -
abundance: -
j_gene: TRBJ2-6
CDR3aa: CATSGLSGANVLTF
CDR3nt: TGTGCCACTTCAGGGCTCTCTGGGGCCAACGTCCTGACTTTC

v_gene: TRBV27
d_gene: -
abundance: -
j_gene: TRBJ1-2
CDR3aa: CASSLTGGYYTF
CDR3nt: TGTGCCAGCAGTTTAACGGGAGGTTACTACACCTTC

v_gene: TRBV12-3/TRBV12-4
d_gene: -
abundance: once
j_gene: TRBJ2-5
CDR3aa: CASSITTISTSQETQYF
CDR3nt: TGTGCCAGCAGTATCACTACCATATCGACAAGCCAAGAGACCCAGTACTTC

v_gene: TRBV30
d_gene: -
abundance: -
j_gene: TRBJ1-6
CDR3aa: CAWSVSGDPRNSPLHF
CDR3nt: TGTGCCTGGAGTGTATCAGGGGATCCGCGTAATTCACCCCTCCACTTT

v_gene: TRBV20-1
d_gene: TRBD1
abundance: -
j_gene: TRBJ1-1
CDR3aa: CSAADRVNTEAFF
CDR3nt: TGCAGTGCCGCCGACAGGGTCAACACTGAAGCTTTCTTT

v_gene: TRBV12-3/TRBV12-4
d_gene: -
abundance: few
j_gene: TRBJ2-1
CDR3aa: CASSPLNEQFF
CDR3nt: TGTGCCAGCAGTCCCCTGAATGAGCAGTTCTTC

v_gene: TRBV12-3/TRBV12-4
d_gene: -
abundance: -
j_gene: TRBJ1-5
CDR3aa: CAAGEANQPQHF
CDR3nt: TGTGCGGCAGGGGAGGCCAATCAGCCCCAGCATTTT

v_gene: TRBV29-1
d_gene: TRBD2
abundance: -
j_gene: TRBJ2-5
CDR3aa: CSVAIAGVRQETQYF
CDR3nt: TGCAGCGTTGCTATAGCGGGGGTCCGTCAAGAGACCCAGTACTTC

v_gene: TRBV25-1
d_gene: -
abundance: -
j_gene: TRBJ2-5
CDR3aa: CASSDRKYQETQYF
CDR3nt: TGTGCCAGCAGTGACAGGAAGTACCAAGAGACCCAGTACTTC

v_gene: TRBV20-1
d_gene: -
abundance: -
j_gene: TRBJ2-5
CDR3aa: CSARAPPPLETQYF
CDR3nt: TGCAGTGCTAGAGCCCCGCCCCCGTTAGAGACCCAGTACTTC

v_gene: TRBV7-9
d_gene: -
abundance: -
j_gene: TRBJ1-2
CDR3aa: CASSLLSGYGYTF
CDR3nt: TGTGCCAGCAGCTTATTATCTGGCTATGGCTACACCTTC

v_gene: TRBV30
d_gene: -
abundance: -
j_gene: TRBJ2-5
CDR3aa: CAWSGTRNQETQYF
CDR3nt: TGTGCCTGGAGTGGAACACGGAACCAAGAGACCCAGTACTTC

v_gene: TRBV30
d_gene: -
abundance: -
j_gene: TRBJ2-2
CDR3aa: CAWSGGPVRPGELFF
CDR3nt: TGTGCCTGGAGCGGGGGCCCCGTACGTCCGGGGGAGCTGTTTTTT

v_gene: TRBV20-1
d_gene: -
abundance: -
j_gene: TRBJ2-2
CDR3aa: CSAQGDGTGELFF
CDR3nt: TGCAGCGCCCAGGGAGACGGCACCGGGGAGCTGTTTTTT

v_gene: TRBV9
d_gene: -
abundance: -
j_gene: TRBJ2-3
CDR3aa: CASSVAWADTQYF
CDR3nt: TGTGCCAGCAGCGTAGCCTGGGCAGATACGCAGTATTTT

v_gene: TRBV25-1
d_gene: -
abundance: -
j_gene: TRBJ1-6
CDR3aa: CASSEYGTSNSPLHF
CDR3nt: TGTGCCAGCAGTGAATACGGGACGTCTAATTCACCCCTCCACTTT

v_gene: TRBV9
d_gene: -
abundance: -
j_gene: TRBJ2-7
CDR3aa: CASSVASQGWEQYF
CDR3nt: TGTGCCAGCAGCGTAGCAAGCCAGGGGTGGGAGCAGTACTTC

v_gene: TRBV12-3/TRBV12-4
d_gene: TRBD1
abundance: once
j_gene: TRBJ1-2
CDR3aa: CASSTGQKDYGYTF
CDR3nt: TGTGCCAGCAGTACGGGACAGAAGGACTATGGCTACACCTTC

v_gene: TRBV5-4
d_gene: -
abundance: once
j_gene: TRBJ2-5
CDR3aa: CASSFSQGQGGETQYF
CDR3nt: TGTGCCAGCAGCTTTAGTCAAGGGCAGGGGGGAGAGACCCAGTACTTC

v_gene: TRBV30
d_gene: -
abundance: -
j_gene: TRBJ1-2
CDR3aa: CAWSVDLHYGYTF
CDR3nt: TGTGCCTGGAGTGTTGATTTACACTATGGCTACACCTTC

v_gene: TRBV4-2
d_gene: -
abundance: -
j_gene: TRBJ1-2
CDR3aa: CASSQDFGQFNYGYTF
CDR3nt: TGTGCCAGCAGCCAAGATTTCGGACAGTTCAACTATGGCTACACCTTC

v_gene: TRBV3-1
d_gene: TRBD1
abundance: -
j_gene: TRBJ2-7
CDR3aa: CASSRTGTGEQYF
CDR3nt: TGTGCCAGCAGCCGGACAGGGACGGGTGAGCAGTACTTC

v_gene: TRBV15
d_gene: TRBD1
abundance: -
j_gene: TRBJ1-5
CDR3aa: CATSPPRGQGAWNQPQHF
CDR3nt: TGTGCCACCAGTCCACCTCGGGGACAGGGGGCTTGGAATCAGCCCCAGCATTTT

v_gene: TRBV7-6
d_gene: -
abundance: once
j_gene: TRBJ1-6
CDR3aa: CASSLGTRISSPLHF
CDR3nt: TGTGCCAGCAGCTTGGGAACGCGAATTAGTTCACCCCTCCACTTT

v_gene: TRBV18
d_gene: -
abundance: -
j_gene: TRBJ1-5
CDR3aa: CASSTEGVQPQHF
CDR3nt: TGTGCCAGCTCAACCGAGGGGGTTCAGCCCCAGCATTTT

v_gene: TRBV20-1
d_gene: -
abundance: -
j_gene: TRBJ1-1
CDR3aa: CSARDLDRRAEAFF
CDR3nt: TGCAGTGCTAGAGATCTCGACAGGCGGGCCGAGGCTTTCTTT

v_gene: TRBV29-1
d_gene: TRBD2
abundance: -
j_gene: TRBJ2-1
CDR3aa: CSVGFSGGYNEQFF
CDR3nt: TGCAGCGTTGGGTTTAGCGGGGGGTACAATGAGCAGTTCTTC

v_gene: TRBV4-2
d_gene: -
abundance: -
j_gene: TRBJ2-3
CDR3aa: CASSKAEITDTQYF
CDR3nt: TGTGCCAGCAGCAAAGCGGAGATAACAGATACGCAGTATTTT

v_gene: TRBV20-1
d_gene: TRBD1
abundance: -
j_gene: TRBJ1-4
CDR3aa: CSARQGADEKLFF
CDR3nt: TGCAGTGCTCGACAGGGTGCAGATGAAAAACTGTTTTTT

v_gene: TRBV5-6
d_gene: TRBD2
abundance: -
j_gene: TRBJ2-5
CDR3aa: CASQAGLADGTQYF
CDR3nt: TGTGCCTCCCAAGCGGGACTAGCGGATGGGACCCAGTACTTC

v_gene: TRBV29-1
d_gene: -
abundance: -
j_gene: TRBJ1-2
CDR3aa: CSGGQTNYGYTF
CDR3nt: TGCAGCGGAGGACAGACTAACTATGGCTACACCTTC

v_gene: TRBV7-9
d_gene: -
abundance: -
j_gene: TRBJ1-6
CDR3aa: CASSLERGSNSPLHF
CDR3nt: TGTGCCAGCAGCTTAGAACGGGGTTCTAATTCACCCCTCCACTTT